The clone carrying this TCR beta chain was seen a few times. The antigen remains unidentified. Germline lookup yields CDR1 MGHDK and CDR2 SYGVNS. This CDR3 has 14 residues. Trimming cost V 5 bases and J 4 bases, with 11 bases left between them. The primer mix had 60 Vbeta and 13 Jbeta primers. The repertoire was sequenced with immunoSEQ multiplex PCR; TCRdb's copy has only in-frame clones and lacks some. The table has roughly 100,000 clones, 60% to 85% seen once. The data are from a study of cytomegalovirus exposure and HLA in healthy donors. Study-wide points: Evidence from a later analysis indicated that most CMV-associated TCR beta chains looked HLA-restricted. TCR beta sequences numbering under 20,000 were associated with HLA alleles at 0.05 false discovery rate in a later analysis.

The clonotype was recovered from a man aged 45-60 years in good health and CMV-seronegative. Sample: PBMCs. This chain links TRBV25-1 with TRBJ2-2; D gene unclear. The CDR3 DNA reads TGTGCCAGCAGTACCTTGGGCGCCACCGGGGAGCTGTTTTTT. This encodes CASSTLGATGELFF. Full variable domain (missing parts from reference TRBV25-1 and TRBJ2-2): EADIYQTPRYLVIGTGKKITLECSQTMGHDKMYWYQQDPGMELHLIHYSYGVNSTEKGDLSSESTVSRIRTEHFPLTLESARPSHTSQYLCASSTLGATGELFFGEGSRLTVL.